The count of the clone carrying this TCR beta chain is one. Per the germline V gene, CDR1 is MGHRA and CDR2 is YSYEKL. The CDR3 is 16 amino acids. Trimming shortened V by 1 base and J by 1 base, and 11 bases separated the two germline ends. There were only Caucasian adults among the donors, and all lived in Nashville, Tennessee. Every immunoSEQ plate was one replicate of a subset's evenly spread DNA. Only in-frame clones appear in the TCRdb table, and some are missing; sequencing was by immunoSEQ multiplex PCR. The sample includes about 2.3 million clones, just under 95% of them seen just once. These data originate in a study of shared clonotypes between healthy human individuals.

The sample was naive CD4+ T cells from PBMCs. Subset here: CD45RA+ positively selected. This chain connects TRBV4-1 to TRBJ2-1, with D possibly matching TRBD2 (6 bases). The TCR was taken from a man aged 18-30 years in good health. Some clones in this sample may be carry-over from other donors' samples. The CDR3 region has the DNA TGCGCCAGCAGCCAAGCCCAGCGGGCTTCCTACAATGAGCAGTTCTTC. Its translation is CASSQAQRASYNEQFF.